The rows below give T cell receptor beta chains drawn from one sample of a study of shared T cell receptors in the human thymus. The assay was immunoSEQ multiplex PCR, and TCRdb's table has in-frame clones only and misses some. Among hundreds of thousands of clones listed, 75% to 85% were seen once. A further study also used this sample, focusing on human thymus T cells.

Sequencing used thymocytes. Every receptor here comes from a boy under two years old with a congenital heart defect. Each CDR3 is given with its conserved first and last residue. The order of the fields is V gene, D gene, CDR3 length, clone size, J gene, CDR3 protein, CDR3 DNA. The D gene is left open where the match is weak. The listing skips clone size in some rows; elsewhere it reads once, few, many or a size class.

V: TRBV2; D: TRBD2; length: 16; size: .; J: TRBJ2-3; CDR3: CASRAGTSGLEDTQYF; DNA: TGTGCCAGCAGGGCCGGGACTAGCGGGTTGGAAGATACGCAGTATTTT
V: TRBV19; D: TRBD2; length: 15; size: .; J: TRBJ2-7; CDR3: CASSWTSGNEYEQYF; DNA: TGTGCCAGTAGTTGGACTAGCGGGAATGAATACGAGCAGTACTTC
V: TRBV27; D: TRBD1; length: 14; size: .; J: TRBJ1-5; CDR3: CATGTGWRNQPQHF; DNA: TGTGCCACAGGGACAGGGTGGCGGAATCAGCCCCAGCATTTT
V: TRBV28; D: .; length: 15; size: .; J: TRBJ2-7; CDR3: CASSLPRDTSYEQYF; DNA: TGTGCCAGCAGTTTGCCGCGCGATACCTCCTACGAGCAGTACTTC
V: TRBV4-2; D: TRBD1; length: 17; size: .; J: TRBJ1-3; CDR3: CASSPKTGNLSGNTIYF; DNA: TGTGCCAGCAGCCCAAAGACAGGGAATCTTTCGGGAAACACCATATATTTT
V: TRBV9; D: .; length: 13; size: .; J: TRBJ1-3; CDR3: CASSPRVVYTIYF; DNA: TGTGCCAGCAGCCCCAGGGTGGTATACACCATATATTTT
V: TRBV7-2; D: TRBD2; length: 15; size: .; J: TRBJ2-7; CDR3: CASSLGAGIGYEQYF; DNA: TGTGCCAGCAGCTTAGGAGCGGGAATTGGCTACGAGCAGTACTTC
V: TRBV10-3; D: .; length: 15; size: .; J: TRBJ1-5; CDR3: CAISGGPSGNQPQHF; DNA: TGTGCCATCAGTGGGGGCCCCTCGGGCAATCAGCCCCAGCATTTT
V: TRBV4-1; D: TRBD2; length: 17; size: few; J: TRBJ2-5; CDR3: CASSQVGLAGLQETQYF; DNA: TGCGCCAGCAGCCAAGTGGGACTAGCGGGATTGCAAGAGACCCAGTACTTC
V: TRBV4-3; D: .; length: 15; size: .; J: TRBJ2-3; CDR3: CASSQESGGTDTQYF; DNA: TGCGCCAGCAGCCAAGAATCAGGGGGCACAGATACGCAGTATTTT
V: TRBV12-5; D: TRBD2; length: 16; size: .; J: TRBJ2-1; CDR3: CASGWVQGRAYNEQFF; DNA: TGTGCTAGTGGTTGGGTCCAAGGGAGGGCTTACAATGAGCAGTTCTTC
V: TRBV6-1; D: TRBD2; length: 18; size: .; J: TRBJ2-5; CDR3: CASSAGLGQNYWIETQYF; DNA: TGTGCCAGCAGTGCGGGACTAGGACAGAACTATTGGATAGAGACCCAGTACTTC
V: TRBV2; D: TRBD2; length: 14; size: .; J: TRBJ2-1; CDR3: CASSGAGGRNEQFF; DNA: TGTGCCAGCAGTGGAGCGGGAGGGCGGAATGAGCAGTTCTTC
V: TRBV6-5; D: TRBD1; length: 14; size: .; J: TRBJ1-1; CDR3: CASSPRQGDTEAFF; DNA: TGTGCCAGCAGTCCACGACAGGGGGACACTGAAGCTTTCTTT
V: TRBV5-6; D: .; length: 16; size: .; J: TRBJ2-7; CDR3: CASSSLTFGLTYEQYF; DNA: TGTGCCAGCAGCTCCTTGACCTTCGGACTGACCTACGAGCAGTACTTC
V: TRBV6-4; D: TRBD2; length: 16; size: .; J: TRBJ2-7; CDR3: CASSDPRLAISYEQYF; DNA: TGTGCCAGCAGTGACCCCCGACTAGCTATCTCCTACGAGCAGTACTTC
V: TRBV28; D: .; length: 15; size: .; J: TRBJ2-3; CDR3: CASSLVGGGRDTQYF; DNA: TGTGCCAGCAGTTTGGTAGGGGGAGGGAGGGATACGCAGTATTTT
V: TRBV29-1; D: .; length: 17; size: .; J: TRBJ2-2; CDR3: CSVPHPQVPPNTGELFF; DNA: TGCAGCGTGCCCCACCCCCAGGTTCCTCCGAACACCGGGGAGCTGTTTTTT
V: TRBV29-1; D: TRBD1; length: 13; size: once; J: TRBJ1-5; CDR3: CSVGTGGDQPQHF; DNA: TGCAGCGTCGGGACAGGGGGCGATCAGCCCCAGCATTTT
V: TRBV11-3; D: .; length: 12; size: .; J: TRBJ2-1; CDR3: CASSLGQNEQFF; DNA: TGTGCCAGCAGCTTAGGGCAGAATGAGCAGTTCTTC
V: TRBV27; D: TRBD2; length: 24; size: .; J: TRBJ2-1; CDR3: CASSSSGTGGPGLAGEPFYNEQFF; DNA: TGTGCCAGCAGTTCGTCCGGGACAGGGGGACCGGGACTAGCGGGAGAACCCTTTTACAATGAGCAGTTCTTC
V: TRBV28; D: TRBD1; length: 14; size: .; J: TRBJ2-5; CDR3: CASSIQGAQETQYF; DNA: TGTGCCAGCAGCATACAGGGGGCTCAAGAGACCCAGTACTTC
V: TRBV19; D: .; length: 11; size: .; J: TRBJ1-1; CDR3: CASRGDTEAFF; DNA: TGTGCCAGTAGGGGAGACACTGAAGCTTTCTTT
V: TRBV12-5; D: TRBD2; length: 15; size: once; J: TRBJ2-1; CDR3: CASGLLAGGHNEQFF; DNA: TGTGCTAGTGGTTTACTAGCGGGAGGTCACAATGAGCAGTTCTTC